Presented here are 30 T cell receptor beta chains from one specimen sequenced in a study of T-cell memory formation after mild COVID-19. TCRdb reprocessed the 5' RACE reads with MiXCR, giving one entry per CDR3 protein. The sample has just over 350,000 distinct CDR3 sequences; roughly 14% are singletons. Input material: PBMCs or a T cell subset sorted from them (not recorded which). The source is a man younger than 30 who had mild COVID-19 (a few samples of this study predate the infection). Cell type and time point are not known.

The chain employs TRBV24-1 and TRBJ2-7; weak D call: TRBD1 (6 bases). The CDR3 totals 15 residues. V lost 0 bases to trimming and J lost 9 bases, with 17 bases between them. Germline CDR1 and CDR2: KGHDR and SFDVKD. The DNA of the CDR3 is TGTGCCACCAGTGATTTGCCCCCCGAGGGGGTTCGGCAGTACGTC. Translation: CATSDLPPEGVRQYV.

The V gene is TRBV9, the J gene TRBJ1-1; D gene ambiguous. The CDR3 totals 14 residues. V was pared by 4 bases and J by 0 bases, with 10 bases between. Germline V gene lookup returns CDR1 SGDLS and CDR2 YYNGEE. CDR3 DNA: TGTGCCAGCAGCCCAATAACGGTGAACACTGAAGCTTTCTTT. It is translated as CASSPITVNTEAFF.

The chain has TRBV6-1 and TRBJ2-7, with D hard to call. Germline values: CDR1 MNHNS, CDR2 SASEGT. V lost 6 bases, J lost 0 bases, and 9 bases lay in between. The CDR3 sequence is 13 residues long. DNA of the CDR3: TGTGCCAGCAGGAAGAGAAGCTCCTACGAGCAGTACGTC. This translates into CASRKRSSYEQYV.

In its sample, this clonotype was seen a few times. This chain connects TRBV2 to TRBJ1-1; no clear D. CDR1 is SNHLY, CDR2 FYNNEI, per germline. This CDR3 is built from 15 residues. The V end was cut by 2 bases, the J end by 3 bases, with 13 bases between. This chain's CDR3 is CASSEREGAYTEAFF. The CDR3 nucleotides read TGTGCCAGCAGTGAACGGGAGGGAGCGTACACTGAAGCTTTCTTT.

V usage is TRBV5-1 and J usage is TRBJ2-1; D is ambiguous. Germline values: CDR1 SGHRS, CDR2 YFSETQ. The CDR3 is 15 amino acids. Between the trimmed V and J ends, which lost 3 bases and 6 bases, there was a span of 16 bases. The chain's CDR3 is CASSSSGYAGNEQFF. The CDR3 DNA sequence: TGCGCCAGCAGCTCCTCCGGGTACGCTGGCAATGAGCAGTTCTTC. The whole variable domain, filled in from reference TRBV5-1 and TRBJ2-1, reads KAGVTQTPRYLIKTRGQQVTLSCSPISGHRSVSWYQQTPGQGLQFLFEYFSETQRNKGNFPGRFSGRQFSNSRSEMNVSTLELGDSALYLCASSSSGYAGNEQFFGPGTRLTVL.

The chain employs TRBV18 and TRBJ1-1; 9 bases agree with TRBD1. The V segment lost 3 bases and the J segment 6 bases; nucleotides outside the gene matches: 8. Germline CDR1 and CDR2: KGHSH and LQKENI. The CDR3 extends over 15 amino acids. The CDR3: CASSPMGQGDPEAFF. The CDR3 coding sequence is TGTGCCAGCTCACCGATGGGACAGGGCGACCCTGAAGCTTTCTTT.

This clonotype has more than one count but fewer than ten. The V call is TRBV20-1, the J call TRBJ2-7, with D tentatively TRBD1 (5 bases). The CDR3 is 14 residues long. The germline V gene encodes CDR1 DFQATT and CDR2 SNEGSKA (reference sequence). V lost 0 bases and J lost 0, with 9 bases in between. The CDR3 nucleotides read TGCAGTGCTAGAGAGCCGCAGGGCTCCTACGAGCAGTACGTC. The encoded protein is CSAREPQGSYEQYV.

The chain is built from TRBV7-9 and TRBJ2-5; 10 nucleotides agree with TRBD1. Looked up from germline, CDR1 is SEHNR and CDR2 is FQNEAQ (reference sequence). Trimming at V came to 5 bases and at J to 5 bases, leaving 11 bases not matched to a gene. The CDR3 length is 16 residues. The CDR3 region has the DNA TGTGCCAGCAGCAATACCAAGGGGGACAGGGGTGAGACCCAGTACTTC. As protein: CASSNTKGDRGETQYF.

Only a few counts were recorded for this clonotype. This chain uses TRBV11-2 with TRBJ2-1; 8 bases are a match to TRBD2. The CDR3 contains 17 residues. CDR1 and CDR2 (germline): SGHAT, FQNNGV. The junction had 13 bases not matched to a gene; V was cut back by 6 bases and J by 3 bases. CDR3 residues: CASRVGGAGGDYNEQFF. The CDR3 bases are TGTGCCAGCAGAGTGGGTGGGGCGGGGGGAGACTACAATGAGCAGTTCTTC.

The chain employs TRBV6-1 and TRBJ1-1; D remains unclear. V was clipped by 7 bases and J by 5 bases, with 14 bases between them. Germline-derived CDR1 and CDR2 are MNHNS and SASEGT. The CDR3 has 13 amino acids. The CDR3 bases are TGTGCCAGCAACGAAGGGTTTTCGACTGAAGCTTTCTTT. Translation: CASNEGFSTEAFF.

The CDR3 DNA reads as TGTGCCAGCAGGCGAGGGAGTCTAGGGGAACTCGGTGAGCAGTTCTTC. As protein: CASRRGSLGELGEQFF. V gene TRBV6-5 combines with J gene TRBJ2-1, with D tentatively TRBD1 or TRBD2 (5 bases each). Germline CDR1 and CDR2: MNHEY and SVGAGI. V was cut by 6 bases and J by 9 bases, with 24 bases left in between. This CDR3 is built from 16 residues.

This clonotype was counted only a few times. CDR3: CASSLPGALEQYF. CDR3 sequence (DNA): TGTGCCAGCAGCTTGCCTGGGGCGCTTGAGCAGTACTTC. This rearrangement joins TRBV5-4 to TRBJ2-7; D is perhaps TRBD1 (5 bases). The CDR3 contains 13 residues. Germline CDR1 and CDR2: SGHNT and YYREEE (reference sequence). Trimming took 1 base from V and 7 from J, leaving 12 bases between them.

The gene calls are TRBV6-5 and TRBJ1-5; D may be TRBD1 (5 bases). The CDR3 covers 13 residues. The ends were cut back, 0 bases at V and 9 bases at J, with 9 bases in the middle. Germline V gene lookup returns CDR1 MNHEY and CDR2 SVGAGI. CDR3 coding DNA: TGTGCCAGCAGTTACTCCCCAGGGAGGCCCCAGCATTTT. Residues: CASSYSPGRPQHF.

This clonotype came up a few times. V and J are TRBV4-3 and TRBJ2-5; 10 bases map to TRBD2. CDR1 is LGHNA, CDR2 YSLEER, per germline. The J segment lost 5 bases and the V segment lost 0 bases, leaving 3 bases of the junction unmatched. The CDR3 covers 15 residues. The CDR3 sequence: CASSQDLAGAETQYF. DNA for the CDR3: TGCGCCAGCAGCCAAGACCTAGCGGGGGCGGAGACCCAGTACTTC.

The chain is built from TRBV27 and TRBJ1-1, with D possibly being TRBD1 (6 bases). From germline, CDR1 is MNHEY and CDR2 SMNVEV (reference sequence). Trimming took 3 bases from V and 1 from J, leaving 12 bases between them. The CDR3 sequence is 15 residues long. This chain's CDR3 is CASSFLGQRNTEAFF. DNA for the CDR3: TGTGCCAGCAGTTTCCTGGGACAAAGGAACACTGAAGCTTTCTTT.

This clonotype was detected only a few times. The chain carries TRBV3-1 and TRBJ2-7; D possibly matches TRBD1 or TRBD2 (5 bases each). Per germline, CDR1 LGHDT and CDR2 YNNKEL (reference sequence). The length of the CDR3 is 13 residues. V was pared by 5 bases and J by 3 bases, with 11 bases between. The CDR3 DNA is TGTGCCAGCAGCTTCGGGACGAGCTACGAGCAGTACTTC. It specifies CASSFGTSYEQYF.

The rearrangement joins TRBV12-3 or TRBV12-4 to TRBJ1-3; TRBD1 is a possible D gene (5 bases). This CDR3 is built from 18 residues. The V end was cut by 2 bases, the J end by 2 bases, with 19 bases between. The CDR3 spells CASSLILSQGFAGNTIYF. DNA of the CDR3: TGTGCCAGCAGTTTAATCCTGTCTCAGGGTTTCGCTGGAAACACCATATATTTT.

This clonotype came up many times. The V and J genes are TRBV10-2 and TRBJ1-2; TRBD1 might be the D (6 bases). The CDR3 runs to 16 residues. Germline CDR1 and CDR2: WSHSY and SAAADI. V lost 2 bases to trimming and J lost 8 bases, with 21 bases between them. The CDR3 region is CASSETPGAPGRGYTF. The CDR3 nucleotides read TGCGCCAGCAGTGAGACCCCAGGGGCCCCCGGTAGAGGCTACACCTTC.

This clonotype has just a few counts. This chain joins TRBV15 and TRBJ1-6; tentatively, D is TRBD1 (5 bases). V lost 1 base and J lost 7, with 14 bases in between. Germline CDR1 LNHNV, CDR2 YYDKDF (reference sequence). This CDR3 has 16 residues. Here the CDR3 reads CATSRGGSGRNSPLHF. The CDR3 DNA reads TGTGCCACCAGCAGAGGGGGGTCTGGCAGGAATTCACCCCTCCACTTT.

This clonotype was counted between two and nine times. The chain recombines TRBV12-3 or TRBV12-4 with TRBJ1-1; possibly TRBD1 for D (5 bases). Trimming stripped 5 bases from V and 4 bases from J, with 8 bases between. This CDR3 has 12 residues. The CDR3 nucleotides read TGTGCCAGCAGTCTCGGGACCACTGAAGCTTTCTTT. Translated, it gives CASSLGTTEAFF.

This clonotype was picked up many times. This sequence joins TRBV4-1 and TRBJ2-3; no clear D. The germline gives CDR1 MGHRA, CDR2 YSYEKL. The CDR3 is 16 amino acids. Trimming shortened V by 0 bases and J by 0 bases, and 10 bases separated the two germline ends. DNA of the CDR3: TGCGCCAGCAGCCAAGAGGCCCCGCCTAGCACAGATACGCAGTATTTT. Protein: CASSQEAPPSTDTQYF.

This rearrangement joins TRBV10-3 to TRBJ1-2, with 9 nucleotides matching TRBD1. The V gene's germline CDR1 is ENHRY and CDR2 SYGVKD. The CDR3 sequence is 15 residues long. J was trimmed by 2 bases and V by 2 bases; bases with no gene match: 3. For the CDR3, the DNA is TGTGCCATCAGTGAGCCCGACAGGGGGAACTATGGCTACACCTTC. It translates to CAISEPDRGNYGYTF.

The genes are TRBV20-1 and TRBJ2-1; D not certain. This CDR3 comprises 15 residues. Germline V gene sequence: CDR1 DFQATT, CDR2 SNEGSKA (reference sequence). Trimming pared 7 bases from V and 0 bases from J, leaving 16 bases between. The CDR3 protein is CSGGAAQDSYNEQFF. In DNA form, the CDR3 reads TGCAGTGGGGGTGCGGCCCAGGACTCCTACAATGAGCAGTTCTTC.

Only a few counts were recorded for this clonotype. The V call is TRBV6-6, the J call TRBJ2-2; perhaps TRBD2 as D (6 bases). Trimming took off 6 bases at V and 7 bases at J, with 15 bases between the two ends. There are 14 residues in the CDR3. Germline CDR1 MNHNY, CDR2 SVGAGI (reference sequence). CDR3 loop: CASRQPGLYGELFF. The CDR3 DNA sequence: TGTGCCAGCAGACAACCGGGACTTTACGGGGAGCTGTTTTTT.

This clonotype has at least ten counts. V and J are TRBV7-9 and TRBJ2-3; the D is unclear. The CDR3 length is 14 residues. Germline V lookup: CDR1 SEHNR, CDR2 FQNEAQ (reference sequence). V lost 5 bases and J 2 bases, leaving 11 bases between the germline ends. The CDR3 DNA reads as TGTGCCAGCAGCCTGGGTCTCAACACAGATACGCAGTATTTT. Translation: CASSLGLNTDTQYF. The whole variable domain, filled in from reference TRBV7-9 and TRBJ2-3, reads DTGVSQNPRHKITKRGQNVTFRCDPISEHNRLYWYRQTLGQGPEFLTYFQNEAQLEKSRLLSDRFSAERPKGSFSTLEIQRTEQGDSAMYLCASSLGLNTDTQYFGPGTRLTVL.

This clonotype has a count of ten or more. The J gene is TRBJ2-7, the V gene TRBV24-1, with D possibly matching TRBD2 (5 bases). The V and J ends lost 12 bases and 6 bases respectively, with 14 bases between them. Germline V gene sequence: CDR1 KGHDR, CDR2 SFDVKD. CDR3 length: 11 residues. CDR3 protein: CAPPGLREQYF. For the CDR3, the DNA is TGTGCCCCTCCCGGACTCCGCGAGCAGTACTTC.

This rearrangement joins TRBV6-6 to TRBJ2-3; D ambiguous. The V end was cut by 2 bases, the J end by 0 bases, with 6 bases between. CDR3 size: 14 residues. Looked up from germline, CDR1 is MNHNY and CDR2 is SVGAGI (reference sequence). CDR3 nucleotides: TGTGCCAGCAGTTACGCGAGAAGCACAGATACGCAGTATTTT. Translation gives CASSYARSTDTQYF.

This clonotype showed up just a few times. The genes are TRBV28 and TRBJ2-7; TRBD2 aligns across 9 bases. V dropped 5 bases and J dropped 3; count of bases not matched to a gene: 5. CDR1 is MDHEN and CDR2 is SYDVKM in the germline V gene. The CDR3 covers 14 residues. In nucleotides, the CDR3 is TGTGCCAGCAGTCCAGCGGGGGGCCACTACGAGCAGTACTTC. Amino acid sequence: CASSPAGGHYEQYF.

The chain links TRBV3-1 to TRBJ2-4; D might be TRBD1 or TRBD2, each matching 5 bases. Germline V lookup: CDR1 LGHDT, CDR2 YNNKEL (reference sequence). The CDR3 is 15 amino acids. Trimming removed 1 base at V and 5 bases at J, with 12 bases between. The CDR3 nucleotides are TGTGCCAGCAGCCAAGTAAGGCAGGGAGAAAACATTCAGTACTTC. As protein: CASSQVRQGENIQYF.

V gene TRBV5-1 combines with J gene TRBJ2-7, with D perhaps TRBD1 (6 bases). The V gene's germline CDR1 is SGHRS and CDR2 YFSETQ. Trimming removed 0 bases from V and 0 bases from J, with 10 bases in between. This CDR3 contains 15 residues. CDR3 DNA: TGCGCCAGCAGCTTGGCAGGGGTGACCTCCTACGAGCAGTACTTC. Its protein product is CASSLAGVTSYEQYF.